This T cell receptor beta chain was documented in a study of beta chain features in type 1 diabetes. Germline V gene sequence: CDR1 SGHTA, CDR2 FQGNSA. Trimming cost V 2 bases and J 2 bases, with 15 bases left between them. CDR3 size: 16 residues. Reverse transcription of all isolated RNA meant that expressed TCRB transcripts were sequenced. Sequenced by immunoSEQ multiplex PCR; TCRdb stores in-frame clones only, minus some. Altogether hundreds of thousands of clones are present, around 15% being singletons, with the ten largest covering around 0.1%. The clonotype originates from a man aged 18 to 30 in good health. This chain connects TRBV7-2 to TRBJ1-2, with D unresolved. The sequencing input was naive CD4+ T cells from blood. CDR3 nucleotide sequence: TGTGCCAGCAGCTTACCGCCATGGGCGGTGAACTATGGCTACACCTTC. The encoded protein is CASSLPPWAVNYGYTF.